Sequencing of this TCR beta chain was carried out in a study of Tregs in tolerant kidney transplant recipients. Study-level results: Activated donor B cell expansion appeared to reveal the most relevant donor-specific TCRbeta repertoire. Some patients' samples used different primers over time, so nucleotide sequences weren't comparable. Antigen-driven expansion was suggested because donor-specific Tregs expanded more than all Tregs in tolerant patients.

Regarding this clone: Antigen unknown. The read terminates 3 residues ahead of where the CDR3 ends, so the germline J gene completes it.

Mixed chimerism was transient after nonmyeloablative marrow transplants from related graft donors. CDR3 length: 15 residues. Trimming took 1 base from V and 4 from J; bases not matched to a gene: 7. Germline V gives CDR1 SQVTM, CDR2 ANQGSEA. Method: immunoSEQ multiplex PCR; TCRdb's copy keeps in-frame clones and lacks some. The table for this sample gives 11,000 to 15,000 clones. The rearrangement joins TRBV29-1 to TRBJ2-3; 8 positions agree with TRBD2. This specimen consisted of CD8+ T cells from blood (PBMCs), obtained 6 months after the transplant. This sequence was found in a human patient who received a combined kidney and bone marrow transplant. Some T cells may be the graft donor's. CDR3 sequence reads: CSVEGTSSVPDTQYF. CDR3 DNA (partial): TGCAGCGTTGAAGGGACTAGCTCGGTGCCAGATACG.